These 2 T cell receptor beta chains originate from one sample sequenced in a study of OX40 agonist ivuxolimab in advanced cancers. Sequenced by immunoSEQ multiplex PCR; TCRdb stores in-frame clones only, minus some. Of about 67,000 clones listed, about nine tenths are singletons. This material consisted of CD4+ or CD8+ T cells sorted from blood, taken in a trial of the OX40 agonist ivuxolimab. These receptors came from an adult with an advanced solid tumor such as melanoma, head and neck, liver or kidney cancer.

As DNA, the CDR3 is TGTGCCAGCAGACGGGGCCCGGGACAGGGGTTGGAAGCGCAGTATTTT. Protein sequence: CASRRGPGQGLEAQYF. The J gene is TRBJ2-3, the V gene TRBV6-6; TRBD1 matches at 10 bases. The germline CDR1 and CDR2 sequences are MNHNY and SVGAGI (reference sequence). This CDR3 region has 16 residues. V dropped 6 bases and J dropped 10; count of bases not matched to a gene: 16.

This clone came up once. The chain has TRBV6-6 and TRBJ1-6; unclear D gene. This CDR3 spans 14 amino acids. V was shortened by 2 bases and J by 2 bases, with 4 bases between the two germline ends. CDR1 and CDR2 (germline): MNHNY, SVGAGI (reference sequence). The CDR3: CASSYQAYNSPLHF. CDR3 in DNA: TGTGCCAGCAGTTACCAGGCCTATAATTCACCCCTCCACTTT.